The text below deals with one TCR beta chain. The antigen remains undetermined. The record originates from a study of PD-L1 blockade in urothelial cancer. Study-level information: Blood yielded a median of 141,255 T cells per sample.

General study findings and limits: Patients who had durable benefit saw their tumor-associated blood clones expand more at 3 weeks.

Clones were read by immunoSEQ multiplex PCR, and TCRdb kept only the in-frame ones, dropping some. The repertoire holds 45,000 to 50,000 clones, around 88% seen once, with 3.9% in the top ten. V shed 1 base, J shed 6 bases, and the junction held 0 bases outside the gene matches. The CDR3 covers 13 residues. CDR1 is KGHSH, CDR2 LQKENI, per germline. This chain connects TRBV18 to TRBJ1-2, with 9 bases identical to TRBD1. The input for sequencing was PBMCs, taken around atezolizumab (anti-PD-L1) treatment. The receptor comes from a man aged 80 or over with urothelial cancer. The chain's CDR3 is CASSPRQGDGYTF. CDR3 bases: TGTGCCAGCTCACCACGACAGGGGGATGGCTACACCTTC. Full variable domain (missing parts from reference TRBV18 and TRBJ1-2): NAGVMQNPRHLVRRRGQEARLRCSPMKGHSHVYWYRQLPEEGLKFMVYLQKENIIDESGMPKERFSAEFPKEGPSILRIQQVVRGDSAAYFCASSPRQGDGYTFGSGTRLTVV.